This TCR beta chain was recovered during a study of T cell responses to AZD1222 COVID-19 vaccine. CDR1 WNHNN and CDR2 SYGVQD come from the germline V gene (reference sequence). V lost 3 bases and J lost 11, with 13 bases in between. The CDR3 extends over 12 amino acids. On this clone itself: Its target is unknown.

Profiled with immunoSEQ multiplex PCR; TCRdb holds only in-frame clones, not every one. In the table there are over 100,000 clones, about nine tenths of which are singletons. Study-wide results and caveats: Repertoire sampling occurred only after the peak T cell response. Recipients of two AZD1222 doses showed rising Spike-specific TCR breadth and depth. Dominant at 160-218 and 743-854, vaccine-associated CD4 TCRs also spanned spike. Baseline seropositives among AZD1222 recipients totaled only five to seven.

This chain uses TRBV10-1 with TRBJ1-1; D is uncertain. The input for sequencing was peripheral blood, taken on day 0 of AZD1222 vaccination. The clonotype originates from an adult in good health. CDR3 nucleotide sequence: TGCGCCAGCAGTGAAGGAGGTTCCTGGGCTTTCTTT. Protein product: CASSEGGSWAFF.